These 9 T cell receptor beta chains were all obtained from the same sample, sequenced in a study of shared clonotypes between healthy human individuals. The protocol was immunoSEQ multiplex PCR, while the TCRdb copy is restricted to in-frame clones and leaves out a portion. Seen here are more than 2 million clones, over 85% observed once, and the top ten hold more than 0.1%. Sequencing was done on a sample of naive CD4+ T cells sorted from blood. Subset defined: CD45RA+ positively selected. These receptors were collected from a man aged 18 to 30 in good health.

This rearrangement joins TRBV29-1 to TRBJ2-1, with 7 bases fitting TRBD2. The ends lost 7 bases at V and 3 bases at J; junction bases unmatched: 3. The CDR3 covers 12 residues. Germline V gives CDR1 SQVTM, CDR2 ANQGSEA. The CDR3 DNA is TGCAGCGCCCGGGAGGACTACAATGAGCAGTTCTTC. It specifies CSAREDYNEQFF.

A single count supports this clone. The chain carries TRBV10-3 and TRBJ2-7, with D maybe TRBD1 (5 bases). Germline V gives CDR1 ENHRY, CDR2 SYGVKD. The CDR3 is 17 residues long. Trimming left V 4 bases short and J 0 bases short, with 19 bases between. DNA of the CDR3: TGTGCCATCAGTGTAAGGGGATCGGAGTTGGGCTCCTACGAGCAGTACTTC. As protein: CAISVRGSELGSYEQYF.

The chain links TRBV18 to TRBJ1-2; 7 nucleotides match TRBD1. The trim removed 2 bases at V and 8 bases at J, leaving 2 bases unmatched. The CDR3 runs to 12 residues. Germline V gives CDR1 KGHSH, CDR2 LQKENI. DNA of the CDR3: TGTGCCAGCTCACCAGGGGACAGCGGCTACACCTTC. Protein product: CASSPGDSGYTF.

The V call is TRBV2, the J call TRBJ2-5; D remains unclear. The germline gives CDR1 SNHLY, CDR2 FYNNEI. Trimming took 5 bases from V and 0 from J, leaving 10 bases between them. This CDR3 has 14 residues. CDR3 protein: CASSQWQNQETQYF. The CDR3 coding sequence is TGTGCCAGCAGTCAGTGGCAGAACCAAGAGACCCAGTACTTC.

In this sample, this clone turned up once. This chain uses TRBV18 with TRBJ1-5; D is undetermined. Germline CDR1 and CDR2: KGHSH and LQKENI. Trimming pared 3 bases from V and 7 bases from J, leaving 13 bases between. There are 14 residues in the CDR3. CDR3 region: CASSPSAAAQPQHF. CDR3 nucleotides: TGTGCCAGCTCACCGTCGGCAGCTGCCCAGCCCCAGCATTTT. Complete variable domain (other parts from reference TRBV18 and TRBJ1-5): NAGVMQNPRHLVRRRGQEARLRCSPMKGHSHVYWYRQLPEEGLKFMVYLQKENIIDESGMPKERFSAEFPKEGPSILRIQQVVRGDSAAYFCASSPSAAAQPQHFGDGTRLSIL.

The chain combines TRBV2 with TRBJ1-5, with 7 bases fitting TRBD1. This CDR3 spans 13 amino acids. Trimming cost V 4 bases and J 6 bases; bases outside gene matches: 3. CDR1 is SNHLY and CDR2 is FYNNEI in the germline V gene. The CDR3 sequence is CASSGSGGQPQHF. The CDR3, as DNA: TGTGCCAGCAGTGGCTCAGGGGGTCAGCCCCAGCATTTT.

V and J are TRBV7-2 and TRBJ1-2, with TRBD1 as a possible D gene (5 bases). With 4 bases removed from V and 1 base from J, the gap between germline ends came to 13 bases. Per germline, CDR1 SGHTA and CDR2 FQGNSA. The CDR3 runs 15 residues. The CDR3 reads CASSWYRKVNYGYTF. In DNA, the CDR3 is TGTGCCAGCAGCTGGTACAGGAAGGTTAACTATGGCTACACCTTC. Full variable domain (missing parts from reference TRBV7-2 and TRBJ1-2): GAGVSQSPSNKVTEKGKDVELRCDPISGHTALYWYRQSLGQGLEFLIYFQGNSAPDKSGLPSDRFSAERTGGSVSTLTIQRTQQEDSAVYLCASSWYRKVNYGYTFGSGTRLTVV.

The chain's CDR3 is CASSLVGKFADTQYF. The CDR3 DNA reads as TGTGCCAGCAGTTTGGTTGGAAAATTCGCAGATACGCAGTATTTT. The rearrangement joins TRBV28 to TRBJ2-3; D gene ambiguous. The V end lost 3 bases, the J end lost 4 bases, and 14 bases lay between the germline ends. Germline CDR1 is MDHEN and CDR2 is SYDVKM. This CDR3 has 15 amino acids.

The rearrangement links TRBV19 to TRBJ2-1; 7 positions agree with TRBD2. V shed 4 bases and J 8 bases; nucleotides not matched to a gene: 11. CDR1 LNHDA and CDR2 SQIVND come from the germline V gene (reference sequence). The CDR3 has 15 amino acids. The CDR3 bases are TGTGCCAGTAGTAGCCCGGGACTAAGTTTCCATGAGCAGTTCTTC. This codes for CASSSPGLSFHEQFF.